Below are 16 T cell receptor beta chains sequenced from a single sample in a study of shared clonotypes between healthy human individuals. Generated by immunoSEQ multiplex PCR, the TCRdb table keeps only in-frame clones and is missing some. The sample consists of 950,000 to 1,300,000 clones, about 80% of them appearing once. The sequenced sample was memory CD4+ T cells sorted from blood. Subset described: CD45RA-negative fraction. Source of these receptors: a man aged 18 to 30 in good health.

On this clone itself: Other DNA variants within this sample encode the same CDR3. This chain connects TRBV9 to TRBJ2-3; perhaps TRBD2 as D (5 bases). Germline CDR1 is SGDLS and CDR2 is YYNGEE. The CDR3 runs 15 residues. V was pared by 0 bases and J by 1 base, with 9 bases between. CDR3 in DNA: TGTGCCAGCAGCGTAGATTCCGGGGGCACAGATACGCAGTATTTT. Amino acids: CASSVDSGGTDTQYF.

The chain links TRBV28 to TRBJ1-1; D unclear. This CDR3 is 15 amino acids long. CDR1 is MDHEN and CDR2 is SYDVKM in the germline V gene. Between the trimmed V and J ends, which lost 5 bases and 2 bases, there was a span of 15 bases. The CDR3: CASSPYSPSNTEAFF. The CDR3 DNA reads TGTGCCAGCAGTCCGTATAGTCCCAGTAACACTGAAGCTTTCTTT. Full variable domain (missing parts from reference TRBV28 and TRBJ1-1): DVKVTQSSRYLVKRTGEKVFLECVQDMDHENMFWYRQDPGLGLRLIYFSYDVKMKEKGDIPEGYSVSREKKERFSLILESASTNQTSMYLCASSPYSPSNTEAFFGQGTRLTVV.

The chain has TRBV19 and TRBJ1-2; a possible D gene is TRBD1 (5 bases). V was trimmed by 10 bases and J by 5 bases, leaving 17 bases between them. Per germline, CDR1 LNHDA and CDR2 SQIVND (reference sequence). This CDR3 comprises 13 residues. The CDR3 reads CATEGQPGYGYTF. As DNA, the CDR3 is TGTGCCACCGAGGGGCAGCCAGGGTATGGCTACACCTTC.

The chain links TRBV7-9 to TRBJ1-1, with D possibly TRBD1 on 6 matching bases. In germline, CDR1 is SEHNR, CDR2 FQNEAQ (reference sequence). This CDR3 is 14 amino acids long. Deletions cut 8 bases from V and 0 bases from J, with 13 bases between. The CDR3 loop reads CASVEGVVNTEAFF. CDR3 DNA: TGTGCCAGCGTAGAGGGGGTTGTGAACACTGAAGCTTTCTTT.

The CDR3 loop reads CASSLGTSGGTTYEQYF. DNA of the CDR3: TGCGCCAGCAGCTTGGGGACTAGCGGGGGGACCACCTACGAGCAGTACTTC. V and J are TRBV5-1 and TRBJ2-7; 14 bases agree with TRBD2. CDR3 length: 17 amino acids. Trimming at V came to 0 bases and at J to 2 bases, leaving 4 bases not matched to a gene. CDR1 SGHRS and CDR2 YFSETQ come from the germline V gene.

To note about this clone: A far more abundant clone sits one base away, making this likely a read error. Within the sample, other DNA sequences also encode this same CDR3. For the CDR3, the DNA is TGCGCCAGCAGCCAAGGGCAGGGGGTCATGAACACTGAAGCTTTCTTT. Amino acid sequence: CASSQGQGVMNTEAFF. This chain uses TRBV4-3 with TRBJ1-1, with 7 bases lining up with TRBD1. Germline V gene lookup returns CDR1 LGHNA and CDR2 YSLEER. The CDR3 length is 16 residues. Trimming took 1 base from V and 0 from J; bases not matched to a gene: 5.

The CDR3 region is CASSFSAGGGETQYF. Here the CDR3 DNA reads TGTGCCAGCAGCTTTTCAGCGGGGGGCGGGGAGACCCAGTACTTC. The genes are TRBV9 and TRBJ2-5, with 9 bases fitting TRBD2. V shed 4 bases and J 5 bases; nucleotides not matched to a gene: 9. This CDR3 spans 15 amino acids. Germline CDR1 and CDR2: SGDLS and YYNGEE. Together with reference TRBV9 and TRBJ2-5, the CDR3 gives the full variable domain: DSGVTQTPKHLITATGQRVTLRCSPRSGDLSVYWYQQSLDQGLQFLIQYYNGEERAKGNILERFSAQQFPDLHSELNLSSLELGDSALYFCASSFSAGGGETQYFGPGTRLLVL.

The J gene is TRBJ2-1, the V gene TRBV7-6, with D possibly TRBD2 on 6 matching bases. Germline V CDR1 and CDR2: SGHVS, FNYEAQ. The V and J ends lost 5 bases and 7 bases respectively, with 24 bases between them. This CDR3 has 17 residues. CDR3 sequence: CASSPMGRGAGGNEQFF. For the CDR3, the DNA is TGTGCCAGCAGCCCAATGGGGCGCGGGGCAGGAGGGAATGAGCAGTTCTTC.

The chain employs TRBV7-8 and TRBJ1-2, with D possibly matching TRBD1 (5 bases). With 1 base removed from V and 0 bases from J, the gap between germline ends came to 15 bases. Germline CDR1 SGHVS, CDR2 FQNEAQ. The CDR3 has 17 residues. CDR3 nucleotide sequence: TGTGCCAGCAGCTTAGAGGACGGGGGGGGAACTAACTATGGCTACACCTTC. Encoded protein: CASSLEDGGGTNYGYTF.

V is TRBV27 and J is TRBJ1-1; TRBD1 agrees at 7 bases. V shed 6 bases and J 1 base; nucleotides not matched to a gene: 11. This CDR3 comprises 16 residues. The germline V gene encodes CDR1 MNHEY and CDR2 SMNVEV (reference sequence). DNA for the CDR3: TGTGCCAGCAGCCCAAGAAACAGGGGAAAGAACACTGAAGCTTTCTTT. This codes for CASSPRNRGKNTEAFF.

The V call is TRBV5-4, the J call TRBJ1-2; 11 bases line up with TRBD1. There are 14 residues in the CDR3. V dropped 4 bases and J dropped 8; count of bases not matched to a gene: 7. The V gene's germline CDR1 is SGHNT and CDR2 YYREEE (reference sequence). CDR3 loop: CASSNQDRGHGYTF. CDR3 sequence (DNA): TGTGCCAGCAGCAATCAGGACAGGGGGCACGGCTACACCTTC.

The chain employs TRBV6-9 and TRBJ2-6; 7 nucleotides agree with TRBD2. The CDR3 covers 18 residues. After removal of 5 bases from V and 5 bases from J, the junction contained 15 bases not matched to a gene. Germline assignment: CDR1 MNHGY and CDR2 SVAAGI. The CDR3 sequence is CASSGTILRQSRANVLTF. CDR3 DNA sequence: TGTGCCAGCAGTGGGACTATCTTACGACAAAGTCGGGCCAACGTCCTGACTTTC.

The V and J genes are TRBV5-1 and TRBJ2-3; 10 nucleotides match TRBD1. Germline V lookup: CDR1 SGHRS, CDR2 YFSETQ. The junction had 9 bases not matched to a gene; V was cut back by 1 base and J by 4 bases. The CDR3 loop spans 17 amino acids. CDR3 DNA: TGCGCCAGCAGCTTGAACCCGATTGGACAGGGGGCAGATACGCAGTATTTT. It is translated as CASSLNPIGQGADTQYF.

The chain employs TRBV30 and TRBJ2-7; 9 bases fit TRBD2. The CDR3 is 14 amino acids. Trimming removed 4 bases from V and 5 bases from J; junction bases left unmatched: 9. Germline lookup yields CDR1 GTSNPN and CDR2 SVGIG (reference sequence). The CDR3 DNA sequence: TGTGCCTGGAACCGCGGGGGGGCAATCGACGAGCAGTACTTC. Amino acid sequence: CAWNRGGAIDEQYF.

The V and J genes are TRBV5-5 and TRBJ1-4; D is perhaps TRBD1 (6 bases). V lost 1 base and J 4 bases, leaving 8 bases between the germline ends. The CDR3 runs to 14 residues. Germline loops: CDR1 SGHKS, CDR2 YYEKEE (reference sequence). CDR3 loop: CASSLQGLNEKLFF. The CDR3 region has the DNA TGTGCCAGCAGCTTGCAGGGGCTTAATGAAAAACTGTTTTTT. The entire variable domain, with the rest obtained from reference TRBV5-5 and TRBJ1-4, is as follows: DAGVTQSPTHLIKTRGQQVTLRCSPISGHKSVSWYQQVLGQGPQFIFQYYEKEERGRGNFPDRFSARQFPNYSSELNVNALLLGDSALYLCASSLQGLNEKLFFGSGTQLSVL.

This clone was seen only a few times. Other DNA sequences from this sample encode an identical CDR3 as well. The V gene is TRBV6-5, the J gene TRBJ1-1; D possibly corresponds to TRBD1 (6 bases). Trimming removed 0 bases from V and 4 bases from J, with 9 bases in between. Germline assignment: CDR1 MNHEY and CDR2 SVGAGI. The CDR3 sequence is 14 residues long. The CDR3 sequence is CASSYSKGGTEAFF. For the CDR3, the DNA is TGTGCCAGCAGTTACTCGAAAGGGGGCACTGAAGCTTTCTTT.